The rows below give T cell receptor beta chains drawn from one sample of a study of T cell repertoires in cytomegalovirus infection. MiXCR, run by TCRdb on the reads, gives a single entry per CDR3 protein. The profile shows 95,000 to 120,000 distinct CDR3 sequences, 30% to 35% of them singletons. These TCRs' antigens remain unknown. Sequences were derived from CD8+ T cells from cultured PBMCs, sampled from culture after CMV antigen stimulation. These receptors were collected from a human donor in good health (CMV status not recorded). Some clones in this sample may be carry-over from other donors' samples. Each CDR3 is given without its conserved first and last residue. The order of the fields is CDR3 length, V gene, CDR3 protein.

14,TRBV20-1,SARPRKYGSTDTQY
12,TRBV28,ASSLLAGNQPQH
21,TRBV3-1,ASSPPLQGTLPASTLNTGELF
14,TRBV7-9,ASSSPGRGGPNEQF
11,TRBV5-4,ASSVSGGETQY
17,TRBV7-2,ASSLVWFQRVGKPYEQY
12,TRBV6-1,ASSKIPEGIGYT
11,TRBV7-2,ASSSGLDGELF
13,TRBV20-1,SASERGIKNTEAF
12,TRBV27,ASRPMDRVDEAF
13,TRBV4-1,ASSQLPGNTDTQY
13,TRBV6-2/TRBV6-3,ASSPLSDSNYEQY
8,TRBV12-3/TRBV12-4,ASSLGTIY
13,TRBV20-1,SARGGGFDSQPQH
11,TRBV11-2,ASSLWGGETQY
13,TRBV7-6,ASRLAGGNYNEQF
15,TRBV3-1,ASSRQPRQGAGNEQF
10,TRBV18,ASSPSRDGYT
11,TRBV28,ASRDRGNSPLH
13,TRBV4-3,ASSQEDNSGHGQY
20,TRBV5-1,ASSLGSSGGPFWTSSYNEQF
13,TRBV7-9,ATIDRGPANEKLF
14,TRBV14,ASSQGSYSGANVLT
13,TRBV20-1,SATKTGFGNQPQH
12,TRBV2,ASKDPPLVETQY
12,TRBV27,ASSFGLDQETQY
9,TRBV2,ASSGIGPLF
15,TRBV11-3,ASSLRQGAHSTDTQY
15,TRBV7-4,ASSPWDRPSGNEKLF
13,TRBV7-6,ASSLGRGRTDTQY
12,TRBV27,ASRTTGGTGELF
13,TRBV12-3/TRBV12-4,ASSLYGTGGTGEL
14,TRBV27,ASGTPPSATYNEQF
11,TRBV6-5,ASSSDLYNEQF
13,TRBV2,ASIDGPGGSYEQY
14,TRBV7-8,ASSLVYGTGGGEQF
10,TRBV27,ASSDSDYEQY
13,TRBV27,ASSPGSQGSYEQY
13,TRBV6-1,ASREGGMSNQPQH